This T cell receptor beta chain was sequenced for a study of OX40 agonist ivuxolimab in advanced cancers. About the research overall: The patients' treatment was ivuxolimab, an agonistic anti-OX40 (CD134) antibody. Partial responses were seen in three patients, one with hepatocellular carcinoma and two with cutaneous melanoma.

Turning to this clone: The antigen is unknown. One end of the junction does not line up with germline, which may come from a read error.

The study's findings and limits: Normalized T-cell clonal expansion was also low in a subset of nonresponders. At 0.1 to 3.0 mg/kg and by week 6, clonal expansion occurred in CD4+ and CD8+ blood T cells.

Measured with immunoSEQ multiplex PCR; TCRdb has only the in-frame clones, and not every one. The table has around 130,000 clones, approximately 92% seen once. The source of this sequence is an adult with an advanced solid tumor such as melanoma, head and neck, liver or kidney cancer. The material sequenced was CD4+ or CD8+ T cells sorted from blood, taken in a trial of the OX40 agonist ivuxolimab.

CDR3 sequence reads: CASSLSTGVNEKLFF. In DNA form, the CDR3 reads TGTGCCAGCAGTCTATCGACAGGGGTTAATGAAAAACTGTTTTTT. The genes are TRBV27 and TRBJ1-4; 8 bases are a match to TRBD1. CDR1 is MNHEY and CDR2 is SMNVEV in the germline V gene (reference sequence). This CDR3 has 15 residues.